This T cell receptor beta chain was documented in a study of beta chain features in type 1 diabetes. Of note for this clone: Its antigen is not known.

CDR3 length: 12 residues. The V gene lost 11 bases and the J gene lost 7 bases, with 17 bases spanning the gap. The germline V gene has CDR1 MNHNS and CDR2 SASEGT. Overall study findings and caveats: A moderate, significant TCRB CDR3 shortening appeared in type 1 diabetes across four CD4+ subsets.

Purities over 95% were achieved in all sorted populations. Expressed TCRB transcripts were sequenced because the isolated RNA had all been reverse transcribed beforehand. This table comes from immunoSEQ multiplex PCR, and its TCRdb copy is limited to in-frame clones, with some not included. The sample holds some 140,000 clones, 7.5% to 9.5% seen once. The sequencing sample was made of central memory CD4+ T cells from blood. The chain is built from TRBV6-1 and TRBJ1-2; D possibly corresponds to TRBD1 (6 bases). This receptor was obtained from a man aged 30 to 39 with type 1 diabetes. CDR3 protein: CAGGQFLGGYTF. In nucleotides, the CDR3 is TGTGCCGGAGGACAGTTCCTCGGTGGCTACACCTTC.